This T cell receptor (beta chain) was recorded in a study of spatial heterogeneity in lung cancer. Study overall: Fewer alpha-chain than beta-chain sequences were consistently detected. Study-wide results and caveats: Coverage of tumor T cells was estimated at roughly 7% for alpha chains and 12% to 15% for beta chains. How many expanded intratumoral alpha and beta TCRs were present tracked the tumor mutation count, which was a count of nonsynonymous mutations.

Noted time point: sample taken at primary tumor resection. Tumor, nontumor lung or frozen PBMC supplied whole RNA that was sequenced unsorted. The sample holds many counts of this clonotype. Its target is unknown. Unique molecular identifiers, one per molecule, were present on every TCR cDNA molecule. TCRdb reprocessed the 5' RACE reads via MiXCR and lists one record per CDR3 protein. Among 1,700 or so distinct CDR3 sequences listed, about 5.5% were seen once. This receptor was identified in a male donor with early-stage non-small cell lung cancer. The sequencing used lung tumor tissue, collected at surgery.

Written as DNA, the CDR3 is TGTGCCAGCAGCTCCCCTCTCGGGGGGGGGAGTGAGACCCAGTACTTC. It specifies CASSSPLGGGSETQYF. V gene TRBV27 combines with J gene TRBJ2-5; 8 bases fit TRBD2. The V and J ends lost 6 bases and 5 bases, in that order; junction bases with no gene match: 14. The CDR3 length is 16 residues. Germline V lookup: CDR1 MNHEY, CDR2 SMNVEV (reference sequence).